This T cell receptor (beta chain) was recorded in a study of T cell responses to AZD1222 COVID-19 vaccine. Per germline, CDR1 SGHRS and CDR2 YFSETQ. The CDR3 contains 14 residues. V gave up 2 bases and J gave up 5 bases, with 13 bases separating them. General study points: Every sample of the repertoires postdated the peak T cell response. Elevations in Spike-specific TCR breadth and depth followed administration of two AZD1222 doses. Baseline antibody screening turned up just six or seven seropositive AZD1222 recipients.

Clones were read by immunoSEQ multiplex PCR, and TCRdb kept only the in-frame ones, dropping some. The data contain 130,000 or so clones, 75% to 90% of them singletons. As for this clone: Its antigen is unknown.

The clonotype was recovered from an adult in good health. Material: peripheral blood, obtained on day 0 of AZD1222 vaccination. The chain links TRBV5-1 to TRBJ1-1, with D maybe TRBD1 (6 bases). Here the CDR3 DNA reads TGCGCCAGCAGCTTCGGACAGTGGGGGACTGAAGCTTTCTTT. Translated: CASSFGQWGTEAFF.